A selection of T cell receptor beta chains follows, all from one sample in a study of T cell responses to AZD1222 COVID-19 vaccine. Method: immunoSEQ multiplex PCR; TCRdb's copy keeps in-frame clones and lacks some. The table shows under 90,000 clones, with roughly four fifths occurring only once. Material: peripheral blood, obtained 28 days after the second AZD1222 dose. All receptors come from an adult who received the AZD1222 COVID-19 vaccine. CDR3s include the opening cysteine and the closing phenylalanine or tryptophan. A D gene is named only where the DNA matches it firmly. Expanded clones get a size class; other rows say once, few or many, or leave the size out.

size,V,J,D,CDR3,DNA
once,TRBV9,TRBJ2-1,-,CASSVGPIYNEQFF,TGTGCCAGCAGCGTTGGGCCGATCTACAATGAGCAGTTCTTC
-,TRBV18,TRBJ1-5,-,CASSPTLVSQSSNQPQHF,TGTGCCAGCTCACCAACCCTCGTCTCGCAATCAAGCAATCAGCCCCAGCATTTT
-,TRBV28,TRBJ1-6,-,CASRRGGSPLHF,TGTGCCAGCAGGCGAGGAGGCTCACCCCTCCACTTT
few,TRBV7-9,TRBJ2-7,-,CASSLRGAYEQYF,TGTGCCAGCAGCTTGCGGGGTGCCTACGAGCAGTACTTC
-,TRBV6-5,TRBJ1-2,-,CASSYGGPYGYTF,TGTGCCAGCAGTTACGGGGGGCCCTATGGCTACACCTTC
-,TRBV14,TRBJ2-3,-,CASSRGQIAVAQYF,TGTGCCAGCAGCCGCGGACAGATTGCCGTTGCGCAGTATTTT
-,TRBV7-2,TRBJ2-2,-,CASSFRDGSFTGELFF,TGTGCCAGCAGCTTCCGGGACGGATCCTTCACCGGGGAGCTGTTTTTT
-,TRBV19,TRBJ1-5,-,CASSIAPPYREGQPQHF,TGTGCCAGTAGTATAGCCCCCCCTTACAGGGAGGGTCAGCCCCAGCATTTT
once,TRBV5-1,TRBJ2-3,-,CASSPQRSTDTQYF,TGCGCCAGCAGCCCTCAACGGAGTACAGATACGCAGTATTTT
few,TRBV11-2,TRBJ1-4,-,CASSTTEKLFF,TGTGCCAGCAGCACGACAGAAAAACTGTTTTTT
-,TRBV7-9,TRBJ1-1,-,CASSPARVPNTEAFF,TGTGCCAGCAGCCCAGCCAGGGTGCCGAACACTGAAGCTTTCTTT
-,TRBV5-4,TRBJ1-6,-,CASMAGSPLHF,TGTGCCAGCATGGCAGGGTCACCCCTCCACTTT
once,TRBV5-5,TRBJ2-7,-,CASSETGSPAYEQYF,TGTGCCAGCAGCGAAACAGGGTCTCCGGCATACGAGCAGTACTTC
-,TRBV4-3,TRBJ1-6,TRBD1,CASSQDPRDRDNSPLHF,TGCGCCAGCAGCCAAGATCCCCGGGACAGGGATAATTCACCCCTCCACTTT
once,TRBV10-3,TRBJ1-1,-,CAISGGQGWAEAFF,TGTGCCATCAGTGGTGGTCAGGGTTGGGCTGAAGCTTTCTTT
-,TRBV5-4,TRBJ2-2,-,CASSLEGIGELFF,TGTGCCAGCAGCTTGGAGGGGATCGGGGAGCTGTTTTTT
-,TRBV11-3,TRBJ1-6,-,CASSRRGSRNSPLHF,TGTGCCAGCAGCCGCCGCGGTAGTAGAAATTCACCCCTCCACTTT
-,TRBV3-1/TRBV3-2,TRBJ2-5,-,CASSQDWARTPKETQYF,TGTGCCAGCAGCCAAGATTGGGCCCGAACTCCCAAAGAGACCCAGTACTTC
-,TRBV9,TRBJ2-2,-,CASSRTNTGELFF,TGTGCCAGCAGCCGGACGAACACCGGGGAGCTGTTTTTT
once,TRBV10-3,TRBJ2-1,-,CAISDSPYNEQFF,TGTGCCATCAGTGACTCCCCCTACAATGAGCAGTTCTTC
-,TRBV10-3,TRBJ1-2,-,CAISESSFGARNGYTF,TGTGCCATCAGTGAGTCGTCATTCGGGGCGCGGAATGGCTACACCTTC
-,TRBV5-1,TRBJ2-1,-,CASSVNTGRYNEQFF,TGCGCCAGCAGCGTAAACACCGGGAGATACAATGAGCAGTTCTTC
-,TRBV11-3,TRBJ2-1,-,CASSPSENEQFF,TGTGCCAGCAGCCCATCGGAAAATGAGCAGTTCTTC
-,TRBV6-2/TRBV6-3,TRBJ1-2,-,CASSYRLAGQTYGYTF,TGTGCCAGCAGTTACAGGTTGGCAGGACAGACCTATGGCTACACCTTC
-,TRBV7-2,TRBJ2-5,-,CASSLDRPETQYF,TGTGCCAGCAGCTTAGATCGTCCAGAGACCCAGTACTTC
-,TRBV7-8,TRBJ2-2,TRBD1,CASSLVSGTANTGELFF,TGTGCCAGCAGCTTAGTTTCCGGGACAGCGAACACCGGGGAGCTGTTTTTT
-,TRBV4-3,TRBJ2-1,-,CASSQTRGGTYNEQFF,TGCGCCAGCAGCCAAACTCGGGGAGGAACCTACAATGAGCAGTTCTTC
-,TRBV28,TRBJ1-4,-,CASSLWGSDATNEKLFF,TGTGCCAGCAGTTTATGGGGCAGCGATGCAACTAATGAAAAACTGTTTTTT
-,TRBV28,TRBJ1-1,-,CASSSPWNTEAFF,TGTGCCAGCAGTAGTCCGTGGAACACTGAAGCTTTCTTT
few,TRBV20-1,TRBJ1-3,-,CSASIGITNTIYF,TGCAGTGCTAGTATTGGGATTACGAACACCATATATTTT
-,TRBV6-5,TRBJ2-7,-,CASSQGFGGEQYF,TGTGCCAGCAGTCAGGGTTTCGGAGGCGAGCAGTACTTC
-,TRBV6-4,TRBJ1-6,-,CASTNEPGSASPLHF,TGTGCCAGTACAAATGAGCCGGGATCCGCTTCACCCCTCCACTTT
few,TRBV19,TRBJ2-7,-,CASSRDGTVEQYF,TGTGCCAGTAGTCGAGACGGTACGGTCGAGCAGTACTTC
-,TRBV30,TRBJ2-7,-,CAWREWGRGSSYEQYF,TGTGCCTGGAGGGAATGGGGTCGAGGTAGCTCCTACGAGCAGTACTTC
-,TRBV7-3,TRBJ2-2,TRBD2,CASSFSGSGTGELFF,TGTGCCAGCAGCTTTAGCGGGAGTGGGACCGGGGAGCTGTTTTTT
-,TRBV28,TRBJ1-1,-,CASSSVNTEAFF,TGTGCCAGCTCATCCGTGAACACTGAAGCTTTCTTT
once,TRBV27,TRBJ2-7,TRBD2,CASSFWGRAGEQYF,TGTGCCAGCAGTTTTTGGGGGAGGGCCGGCGAGCAGTACTTC
-,TRBV2,TRBJ1-6,-,CASSEKHQIRSPLHF,TGTGCCAGCAGTGAAAAACACCAAATCAGGTCACCCCTCCACTTT
-,TRBV2,TRBJ2-3,-,CASSDVVTDTQYF,TGTGCCAGCAGTGATGTAGTGACAGATACGCAGTATTTT
-,TRBV11-2,TRBJ2-7,TRBD2,CASSLYGGSTYEQYF,TGTGCCAGCAGCTTATATGGCGGGAGTACCTACGAGCAGTACTTC
-,TRBV5-8,TRBJ1-1,-,CASSLAQPRGAFF,TGTGCCAGCAGCTTGGCCCAGCCTAGGGGCGCTTTCTTT
-,TRBV2,TRBJ2-3,TRBD2,CASSASLVVGSGHSTDTQYF,TGTGCCAGCAGTGCCTCCCTCGTAGTGGGTAGCGGGCATAGCACAGATACGCAGTATTTT
-,TRBV28,TRBJ1-3,TRBD1,CASIQGPSGNTIYF,TGTGCCAGTATACAGGGGCCCTCTGGAAACACCATATATTTT
once,TRBV28,TRBJ1-5,-,CASSLVAVGVNQPQHF,TGTGCCAGCAGCTTGGTGGCGGTCGGTGTTAATCAGCCCCAGCATTTT
-,TRBV29-1,TRBJ1-2,-,CSVESGSGGYTF,TGCAGCGTTGAATCCGGGTCGGGCGGCTACACCTTC